Listed below are T cell receptor beta chains from one sample, sequenced in a study of T-cell memory formation after mild COVID-19. MiXCR was run by TCRdb on the 5' RACE reads, yielding one entry per CDR3 protein. Of roughly 610,000 distinct CDR3 sequences detected, roughly 17% appear once; the ten largest clones hold roughly 8.2%. The sample consisted of PBMCs or a T cell subset sorted from them (not recorded which). These receptor sequences come from an adult woman who had mild COVID-19 (a few samples of this study predate the infection). Cell type and time point are not known. Both conserved end residues are part of each CDR3. D genes are given only for firm matches. For some rows the clone size is stated as once, few or many, or as a class when expanded; others skip it.

TRBV7-3	TRBD1	many	TRBJ1-1	TGCGCCAGCAGCCTCTCAGGGGGCAACACTGAAGCTTTCTTT	CASSLSGGNTEAFF
TRBV5-1	TRBD1	few	TRBJ2-7	TGCGCCAGCAGCTTTGGACAGGGCAGCGAGCAGTACTTC	CASSFGQGSEQYF
TRBV11-2	NA	few	TRBJ1-1	TGTGCCAGCAGCTCTAGACATTCGAACACTGAAGCTTTCTTT	CASSSRHSNTEAFF
TRBV7-8	TRBD2	many	TRBJ2-1	TGTGCCAGCAGCTATACCGGGACTAGCGGGGTCTACAATGAGCAGTTCTTC	CASSYTGTSGVYNEQFF
TRBV4-1	NA	once	TRBJ2-7	TGCGCCAGCAGCCAAGATAGGAAGACACGTTCCTACGAGCAGTACTTC	CASSQDRKTRSYEQYF
TRBV6-5	TRBD1	NA	TRBJ1-5	TGTGCCAGCAGCGCATGGGGACAGGGGGTACAGCCCCAGCATTTT	CASSAWGQGVQPQHF
TRBV27	TRBD1	NA	TRBJ1-2	TGTGCCAGCAGTTCATCGGGACAGGGGGCGACGGGCTACACCTTC	CASSSSGQGATGYTF
TRBV29-1	NA	NA	TRBJ2-7	TGCAGCTTTTTGGGGTTCCGCGAGCAGTACTTC	CSFLGFREQYF
TRBV4-2	NA	few	TRBJ2-4	TGTGCCAGCGGGTTCAGGGGATCGAGACTTAGAAACATTCAGTACTTC	CASGFRGSRLRNIQYF
TRBV5-1	NA	few	TRBJ1-6	TGCGCCAGCAGCTATTCCTTGAATTCACCCCTCCACTTT	CASSYSLNSPLHF
TRBV5-1	TRBD1	few	TRBJ2-7	TGCGCCAGCAGCTGGGGGGACAGGACAACTCACTACGAGCAGTACTTC	CASSWGDRTTHYEQYF
TRBV7-8	NA	NA	TRBJ2-7	TGTGCCAGCAGCTTATTAGGGGGTGGTACCTACGAGCAGTACTTC	CASSLLGGGTYEQYF
TRBV9	NA	NA	TRBJ2-5	TGTGCCAGCAGCTCTGCAGGATACCAAGAGACCCAGTACTTC	CASSSAGYQETQYF
TRBV9	TRBD2	few	TRBJ2-1	TGTGCCAGCAGCGTAGGGCTAGCGGGAGGGCCCTTCTTC	CASSVGLAGGPFF
TRBV7-9	NA	NA	TRBJ2-5	TGTGCCAGCAGCTTTAACCGGGACCACCGCCGGGAGACCCAGTACTTC	CASSFNRDHRRETQYF
TRBV11-2	NA	NA	TRBJ2-3	TGTGCCAGCAGGAACCTCCTGGGAGTGACCACAGATACGCAGTATTTT	CASRNLLGVTTDTQYF
TRBV25-1	NA	NA	TRBJ1-3	TGTGCCAGCAGTGCCGCCGCCTCTGGAAACACCATATATTTT	CASSAAASGNTIYF
TRBV5-1	NA	NA	TRBJ2-2	TGCGCCAGCAGCTCATTCCGGGTCGAAGCCGGGGAGCTGTTTTTT	CASSSFRVEAGELFF
TRBV4-1	NA	NA	TRBJ2-3	TGCGCCAGCAGCGACGGGACTCCTATGAGGTATTTT	CASSDGTPMRYF
TRBV7-3	TRBD2	few	TRBJ2-5	TGTGCCAGCAGCATGACTAGCGGGAGAGAGAGGGAGACCCAGTACTTC	CASSMTSGRERETQYF
TRBV5-1	NA	NA	TRBJ2-5	TGCGCCAGCAGCTTGACAAGCGAGACCCAGTACTTC	CASSLTSETQYF
TRBV24-1	NA	many	TRBJ2-5	TGTGCCACCAGTGATAGAGGGGCCGCTCAAGAGACCCAGTACTTC	CATSDRGAAQETQYF
TRBV6-1	TRBD1	few	TRBJ1-2	TGTGCCAGCAGCGAGGACAGGGTGGGCTATGGCTACACCTTC	CASSEDRVGYGYTF
TRBV7-2	NA	many	TRBJ1-1	TGTGCCAGCAGCGAGATAAGGAACACTGAAGCTTTCTTT	CASSEIRNTEAFF
TRBV6-2/TRBV6-3	TRBD1	NA	TRBJ2-5	TGTGCCAGCAACCCAACCGGGACAGGGGGAGAGACCCAGTACTTC	CASNPTGTGGETQYF
TRBV2	TRBD1	NA	TRBJ2-3	TGTGCCAGCAGGCGCAGGACAGGGTCCGTCACAGATACGCAGTATTTT	CASRRRTGSVTDTQYF
TRBV10-3	NA	few	TRBJ2-7	TGTGCCATCAGTGCCCGGGGTAGCTCCTACGAGCAGTACTTC	CAISARGSSYEQYF
TRBV5-1	TRBD2	NA	TRBJ2-7	TGCGCCAGCAGCACCCCCGGGAGGAGCTCCTACGAGCAGTACTTC	CASSTPGRSSYEQYF
TRBV5-1	NA	many	TRBJ2-2	TGCGCCAGCAGCTTGGCAGGGGACACCGGGGAGCTGTTTTTT	CASSLAGDTGELFF
TRBV7-9	NA	NA	TRBJ2-7	TGTGCCAGCAGCGGATTAGTAGGGGATGATAAGAAATCTTACGTCGCGCAGTACTTC	CASSGLVGDDKKSYVAQYF
TRBV19	TRBD2	NA	TRBJ2-4	TGTGCCAGTACCCCTCAGGGAGCGGGAGGTCTCATTCAGTACTTC	CASTPQGAGGLIQYF